Shown below are 16 T cell receptor beta chains from a single sample sequenced in a study of cytomegalovirus exposure and HLA in healthy donors. The PCR used 60 Vbeta and 13 Jbeta primers. This table comes from immunoSEQ multiplex PCR, and its TCRdb copy is limited to in-frame clones, with some not included. This table has some 190,000 clones, 81% appearing once. The specimen sequenced was PBMCs. Every receptor here comes from a middle-aged man in good health and CMV-seropositive.

The chain recombines TRBV2 with TRBJ2-3; 7 positions match TRBD2. Germline V gene lookup returns CDR1 SNHLY and CDR2 FYNNEI. This CDR3 region has 14 residues. V lost 2 bases, J lost 5 bases, and 4 bases stayed unmatched. For the CDR3, the DNA is TGTGCCAGCAGTGAACGGGGCGGGGGAGATACGCAGTATTTT. This codes for CASSERGGGDTQYF.

This rearrangement joins TRBV18 to TRBJ2-7, with D tentatively TRBD1 (6 bases). The V gene lost 1 base and the J gene lost 4 bases, with 14 bases spanning the gap. This CDR3 is built from 15 residues. CDR1 is KGHSH, CDR2 LQKENI, per germline. The CDR3 sequence: CASSPLDEGVYEQYF. In DNA form, the CDR3 reads TGTGCCAGCTCACCACTCGACGAGGGGGTATACGAGCAGTACTTC.

This clone occurred once. The chain joins TRBV5-1 to TRBJ2-7; the match to TRBD1 covers 10 bases. CDR1 is SGHRS, CDR2 YFSETQ, per germline. There are 13 residues in the CDR3. J gave up 5 bases and V 3 bases, and 2 bases lay outside the gene matches. The CDR3 region is CASSSGTGDEQYF. The CDR3 region has the DNA TGCGCCAGCAGCTCCGGGACAGGGGACGAGCAGTACTTC.

The V and J genes are TRBV6-1 and TRBJ2-4; possible D gene TRBD2, 5 bases. Between the trimmed V and J ends, which lost 1 base and 2 bases, there was a span of 12 bases. There are 16 residues in the CDR3. Germline V CDR1 and CDR2: MNHNS, SASEGT. CDR3 in DNA: TGTGCCAGCAGTGAAGTCGGGGTACCACCCAAAAACATTCAGTACTTC. Protein: CASSEVGVPPKNIQYF.

V usage is TRBV6-1 and J usage is TRBJ1-5, with unresolved D. The CDR3 is 14 amino acids. V shed 6 bases and J shed 0 bases, with 9 bases lying between them. Germline CDR1 and CDR2: MNHNS and SASEGT. CDR3 coding DNA: TGTGCCAGCAGCGGCGGGAGTAGCAATCAGCCCCAGCATTTT. Encoded protein: CASSGGSSNQPQHF.

This clone was detected only once. This chain connects TRBV23-1 to TRBJ1-5; no definite D call. TRBV23-1 is identified as an open reading frame with a role that is uncertain. V was shortened by 4 bases and J by 5 bases, with 3 bases between the two germline ends. The CDR3 loop spans 11 amino acids. The chain's CDR3 is CASSLYQPQHF. CDR3 DNA: TGCGCCAGCAGTCTCTATCAGCCCCAGCATTTT.

This clone has just a few counts. The chain is built from TRBV19 and TRBJ2-3; no definite D call. The CDR3 spans 15 residues. V was shortened by 0 bases and J by 2 bases, with 9 bases between the two germline ends. CDR1 is LNHDA and CDR2 is SQIVND in the germline V gene (reference sequence). In nucleotides, the CDR3 is TGTGCCAGTAGTATAGAGGCAGATACCACAGATACGCAGTATTTT. This sequence encodes CASSIEADTTDTQYF.

The chain carries TRBV19 and TRBJ1-6; D is possibly TRBD1 (5 bases). CDR1 and CDR2 from the germline V gene are LNHDA and SQIVND (reference sequence). The CDR3 consists of 13 residues. Trimming took 7 bases from V and 6 from J, leaving 10 bases between them. The CDR3 DNA sequence: TGTGCCAGTAAGGAGGGGCCTAATTCACCCCTCCACTTT. Residues: CASKEGPNSPLHF.

The CDR3 is CASSQFEAGRTDTQYF. The CDR3 DNA reads as TGTGCCAGCAGCCAATTCGAAGCGGGTCGCACAGATACGCAGTATTTT. V gene TRBV4-2 combines with J gene TRBJ2-3, with a tentative D call TRBD2 (6 bases). The V end lost 2 bases, the J end lost 1 base, and 13 bases lay between the germline ends. Germline CDR1 and CDR2: LGHNA and YNFKEQ. The length of the CDR3 is 16 residues.

This chain uses TRBV7-8 with TRBJ1-2, with TRBD1 matching over 7 bases. The trim removed 4 bases at V and 7 bases at J, leaving 0 bases unmatched. From germline, CDR1 is SGHVS and CDR2 FQNEAQ. This CDR3 is 11 amino acids long. CDR3 sequence reads: CASSSGGGYTF. The CDR3, as DNA: TGTGCCAGCAGCTCAGGGGGTGGCTACACCTTC. Based on the CDR3 plus reference TRBV7-8 and TRBJ1-2, the full variable domain is GAGVSQSPRYKVAKRGQDVALRCDPISGHVSLFWYQQALGQGPEFLTYFQNEAQLDKSGLPSDRFFAERPEGSVSTLKIQRTQQEDSAVYLCASSSGGGYTFGSGTRLTVV.

The genes are TRBV10-3 and TRBJ2-7; D may be TRBD2 (6 bases). The germline V gene has CDR1 ENHRY and CDR2 SYGVKD. V was trimmed by 6 bases and J by 5 bases, leaving 17 bases between them. The CDR3 covers 14 residues. The CDR3 region has the DNA TGTGCCATCAGGGCTCCCGGGAGTCTAGACGAGCAGTACTTC. Translation: CAIRAPGSLDEQYF.

The chain joins TRBV14 to TRBJ2-5; D might be TRBD1 (6 bases). Germline loops: CDR1 SGHDN, CDR2 FVKESK. Trimming removed 6 bases at V and 0 bases at J, with 14 bases between. This CDR3 spans 15 amino acids. The CDR3 DNA follows: TGTGCCAGCAGGTCTACAGGGAACAACCAAGAGACCCAGTACTTC. It translates to CASRSTGNNQETQYF.

The CDR3: CASKTGEGAKNIQYF. The CDR3 DNA is TGTGCCAGCAAGACAGGGGAAGGAGCCAAAAACATTCAGTACTTC. The genes are TRBV6-5 and TRBJ2-4; TRBD1 agrees at 8 bases. V lost 7 bases and J lost 0; bases outside the gene matches: 5. Germline V gene data show CDR1 as MNHEY and CDR2 as SVGAGI. The length of the CDR3 is 15 residues.

On this clone: At one of its ends the junction is not consistent with the germline gene, which may arise from a read error. The chain employs TRBV7-9 and TRBJ2-1; 11 positions agree with TRBD2. Germline CDR1 is SEHNR and CDR2 is FQNEAQ (reference sequence). CDR3 length: 18 residues. CDR3 protein: CSSSLPLAGGFPYNEQFF. The CDR3 bases are TGTTCCAGCAGCTTACCCCTAGCGGGAGGCTTTCCCTACAATGAGCAGTTCTTC. Full variable domain (remainder filled in from reference TRBV7-9 and TRBJ2-1): DTGVSQNPRHKITKRGQNVTFRCDPISEHNRLYWYRQTLGQGPEFLTYFQNEAQLEKSRLLSDRFSAERPKGSFSTLEIQRTEQGDSAMYLCSSSLPLAGGFPYNEQFFGPGTRLTVL.

This clone was counted a single time. This chain joins TRBV10-3 and TRBJ2-5; D may be TRBD1 (6 bases). V lost 5 bases, J lost 4 bases, and 8 bases lay in between. Germline V gene lookup returns CDR1 ENHRY and CDR2 SYGVKD. CDR3 length: 12 amino acids. The CDR3, as DNA: TGTGCCATCAGTACAGGGTCAGAGACCCAGTACTTC. This translates into CAISTGSETQYF.

V usage is TRBV5-1 and J usage is TRBJ1-1; tentative D call: TRBD1 (6 bases). The CDR3 length is 15 residues. Germline loops: CDR1 SGHRS, CDR2 YFSETQ. Trimming took off 4 bases at V and 3 bases at J, with 16 bases between the two ends. The DNA of the CDR3 is TGCGCCAGCAGCCCCAGTGGGCCAGGGGACACTGAAGCTTTCTTT. This sequence encodes CASSPSGPGDTEAFF. Variable domain in full (rest from reference TRBV5-1 and TRBJ1-1): KAGVTQTPRYLIKTRGQQVTLSCSPISGHRSVSWYQQTPGQGLQFLFEYFSETQRNKGNFPGRFSGRQFSNSRSEMNVSTLELGDSALYLCASSPSGPGDTEAFFGQGTRLTVV.